Listed below are T cell receptor beta chains from one sample, sequenced in a study of Graves' ophthalmopathy and Graves' hyperthyroidism. One entry per CDR3 protein, called by TCRdb with MiXCR from the multiplex PCR reads. This table holds roughly 1.1 million distinct CDR3 sequences, less than 45% found once. The source material was peripheral blood or thyroid tissue (not recorded which). The receptors here all came from an adult man with Graves' hyperthyroidism. CDR3s include the opening cysteine and the closing phenylalanine or tryptophan. The D gene is left open where the match is weak. Clone size is given for some rows only: seen once, a few or many times, or a class if the clone is expanded.

>TRBJ1-1|TRBD1|11|many|TRBV20-1
CSAIRTGASFF
TGCAGTGCGATACGAACAGGGGCATCTTTCTTT
>TRBJ2-2|NA|15|NA|TRBV19
CASSGRWGDTGELFF
TGTGCCAGTAGTGGAAGGTGGGGGGACACCGGGGAGCTGTTTTTT
>TRBJ1-2|NA|13|many|TRBV12-3/TRBV12-4
CASSYDRNYGYTF
TGTGCCAGCAGTTACGACCGGAACTATGGCTACACCTTC
>TRBJ2-7|NA|14|NA|TRBV27
CASGTRTVTYEQYF
TGTGCCAGCGGAACAAGGACAGTGACCTACGAGCAGTACTTC
>TRBJ1-1|NA|15|many|TRBV10-3
CAISEKRGMNTEAFF
TGTGCCATCAGTGAGAAAAGGGGGATGAACACTGAAGCTTTCTTT
>TRBJ2-2|TRBD2|15|NA|TRBV2
CASSGLSGLHGELFF
TGTGCCAGCAGCGGACTTAGCGGGTTACACGGGGAGCTGTTTTTT
>TRBJ2-7|TRBD2|16|few|TRBV6-5
CASSEPRLASSYEQYF
TGTGCCAGCAGTGAACCTCGACTAGCGAGCTCCTACGAGCAGTACTTC
>TRBJ2-7|NA|14|few|TRBV12-3/TRBV12-4
CASSFRGAVYEQYF
TGTGCCAGCAGTTTTCGGGGGGCGGTTTACGAGCAGTACTTC
>TRBJ2-7|TRBD1|14|NA|TRBV2
CASKSRQGADEQYF
TGTGCCAGCAAATCTCGACAGGGGGCCGACGAGCAGTACTTC
>TRBJ2-6|NA|16|NA|TRBV15
CATSREVRDWANVLTF
TGTGCCACCAGCAGAGAGGTGAGGGACTGGGCCAACGTCCTGACTTTC
>TRBJ2-2|TRBD2|16|few|TRBV24-1
CASSYRTSGVTGELFF
TGTGCCAGCAGTTACCGAACTAGCGGTGTCACCGGGGAGCTGTTTTTT
>TRBJ1-6|TRBD1|17|NA|TRBV7-2
CASSFIPALTGRSPLHF
TGTGCCAGCAGCTTCATACCCGCACTGACAGGGCGTTCACCCCTCCACTTT
>TRBJ1-5|NA|16|NA|TRBV24-1
CATSDSLRGHNQPQHF
TGTGCCACCAGTGATTCTCTCCGGGGCCACAATCAGCCCCAGCATTTT
>TRBJ2-7|NA|13|NA|TRBV11-2
CASSPYKSYEQYF
TGTGCCAGCAGCCCTTACAAGTCCTACGAGCAGTACTTC
>TRBJ2-2|NA|11|NA|TRBV10-3
CAISAPGELFF
TGTGCCATCAGCGCTCCCGGGGAGCTGTTTTTT
>TRBJ1-2|NA|16|many|TRBV7-9
CASSLGVRDKYYGYTF
TGTGCCAGCAGCTTAGGCGTCCGGGACAAATACTATGGCTACACCTTC
>TRBJ1-6|NA|15|many|TRBV5-1
CASSSTGTWNSPLHF
TGCGCCAGCAGCTCAACCGGGACATGGAATTCACCCCTCCACTTT
>TRBJ1-6|TRBD1|15|many|TRBV20-1
CSARPLGTGFSPLHF
TGCAGTGCTAGACCGCTCGGGACAGGGTTCTCACCCCTCCACTTT
>TRBJ1-3|NA|13|many|TRBV29-1
CSVDADSGNTIYF
TGCAGCGTTGACGCCGACTCTGGAAACACCATATATTTT
>TRBJ2-5|NA|17|few|TRBV12-3/TRBV12-4
CASSTKFGAFERETQYF
TGTGCCAGCAGTACCAAGTTTGGGGCCTTTGAGCGAGAGACCCAGTACTTC
>TRBJ1-2|NA|13|few|TRBV12-3/TRBV12-4
CASCSGGLVGYTF
TGTGCCAGCTGCTCGGGGGGACTAGTTGGCTACACCTTC
>TRBJ2-7|NA|13|NA|TRBV25-1
CASSGGPEYEQYF
TGTGCCAGCAGTGGAGGGCCAGAGTACGAGCAGTACTTC
>TRBJ1-1|NA|16|NA|TRBV5-4
CASSQGTWGRNTEAFF
TGTGCCAGCAGCCAGGGAACTTGGGGGCGGAACACTGAAGCTTTCTTT
>TRBJ2-5|TRBD2|16|NA|TRBV25-1
CASNEGSGGPQETQYF
TGTGCCAGCAATGAGGGGTCGGGAGGGCCGCAAGAGACCCAGTACTTC
>TRBJ2-5|TRBD2|13|NA|TRBV20-1
CSARETSSETQYF
TGCAGTGCTAGGGAGACTAGCTCGGAGACCCAGTACTTC
>TRBJ2-7|NA|14|many|TRBV2
CASSAMVRLHEQYF
TGTGCCAGCAGTGCCATGGTCCGACTCCACGAGCAGTACTTC
>TRBJ2-5|NA|14|few|TRBV10-3
CAIKSSAQKETQYF
TGTGCCATCAAGTCTTCAGCGCAGAAAGAGACCCAGTACTTC
>TRBJ1-3|TRBD1|14|few|TRBV3-1
CASSPTGDGNTIYF
TGTGCCAGCAGCCCCACAGGGGACGGAAACACCATATATTTT
>TRBJ1-1|NA|18|NA|TRBV11-2
CASSLGLRRTFTRGEAFF
TGTGCCAGCAGTTTAGGCCTGCGGCGGACATTCACGAGGGGTGAAGCTTTCTTT
>TRBJ2-5|NA|14|many|TRBV20-1
CSARWVGQQETQYF
TGCAGTGCTAGGTGGGTCGGGCAACAAGAGACCCAGTACTTC
>TRBJ1-6|NA|12|many|TRBV7-2
CASSLYNSPLHF
TGTGCCAGCAGCTTATATAATTCACCCCTCCACTTT